The entry below describes one TCR beta chain. The target antigen is unknown. This sample was included in a study of siplizumab effects on memory and regulatory T cells. General study results and limits: There were only a minor fraction of alloreactive clones that mapped to unstimulated subsets. Naive T cells seemed more diverse than memory cells; they also seemed major alloresponse contributors.

The assay was immunoSEQ multiplex PCR, and TCRdb's table has in-frame clones only and misses some. The data hold around 110,000 clones, with roughly 94% observed a single time. The clonotype comes from a human donor in good health. Sequencing input: non-Treg CD4+ T cells sorted from blood.

CDR3: CASSAGSEAKNIQYF. The CDR3 DNA is TGTGCCAGCAGCGCAGGCTCGGAAGCCAAAAACATTCAGTACTTC. This chain joins TRBV9 and TRBJ2-4; D is unresolved. The length of the CDR3 is 15 residues. Germline V gives CDR1 SGDLS, CDR2 YYNGEE. The V end lost 3 bases, the J end lost 0 bases, and 10 bases lay between the germline ends.